A selection of T cell receptor beta chains follows, all from one sample in a study of blood T cell repertoires in COVID-19. Produced via immunoSEQ multiplex PCR; TCRdb's table is partial and in-frame only. The data show 200,000 or so clones, approximately 81% seen once. Sample: peripheral blood. All receptors come from a human donor in a cohort sampled during active COVID-19. Each CDR3 is given with its conserved first and last residue. The D gene is left open where the match is weak. Size values are once, few and many counts, or a class for expanded clones, and some rows have none.

V gene: TRBV5-1
clone size: once
J gene: TRBJ2-3
D gene: TRBD2
CDR3 length: 17
CDR3 DNA: TGCGCCAGCAGCGCCGGTTGGCGGGGGGGCCTCACAGATACGCAGTATTTT
CDR3 protein: CASSAGWRGGLTDTQYF

V gene: TRBV27
clone size: many
J gene: TRBJ1-2
D gene: TRBD1
CDR3 length: 13
CDR3 DNA: TGTGCCAGCTGGGACAGGGGGAACTATGGCTACACCTTC
CDR3 protein: CASWDRGNYGYTF

V gene: TRBV7-2
clone size: .
J gene: TRBJ2-3
D gene: TRBD1
CDR3 length: 15
CDR3 DNA: TGTGCCAGCAGCTGGGACAGGGGTATGACAGATACGCAGTATTTT
CDR3 protein: CASSWDRGMTDTQYF

V gene: TRBV18
clone size: .
J gene: TRBJ2-1
D gene: TRBD1
CDR3 length: 15
CDR3 DNA: TGTGCCAGCTCACCACCTCCAGACAGGGGCTCTGAGCAGTTCTTC
CDR3 protein: CASSPPPDRGSEQFF

V gene: TRBV7-2
clone size: .
J gene: TRBJ1-4
D gene: .
CDR3 length: 15
CDR3 DNA: TGTGCCAGCAGACCCATGACAGGTCCTGTCGAAAAACTGTTTTTT
CDR3 protein: CASRPMTGPVEKLFF

V gene: TRBV30
clone size: .
J gene: TRBJ1-1
D gene: .
CDR3 length: 14
CDR3 DNA: TGTGCCTGGAGTGTAAGTCGGTCTAACACTGAAGCTTTCTTT
CDR3 protein: CAWSVSRSNTEAFF

V gene: TRBV5-3
clone size: .
J gene: TRBJ2-5
D gene: .
CDR3 length: 13
CDR3 DNA: TGTGCCAGAAGCTTGAATAGCGAAGAGACCCAGTACTTC
CDR3 protein: CARSLNSEETQYF

V gene: TRBV6-6
clone size: .
J gene: TRBJ2-5
D gene: .
CDR3 length: 15
CDR3 DNA: TGTGCCAGCAGCACTTGGGTGGGGGGCCAAGAGACCCAGTACTTC
CDR3 protein: CASSTWVGGQETQYF

V gene: TRBV10-2
clone size: .
J gene: TRBJ2-5
D gene: .
CDR3 length: 13
CDR3 DNA: TGCGCCAGCAGTGACGGAGCGCGGGAGACCCAGTACTTC
CDR3 protein: CASSDGARETQYF

V gene: TRBV19
clone size: many
J gene: TRBJ1-1
D gene: TRBD1
CDR3 length: 14
CDR3 DNA: TGTGCCAGTACCATAAGACAGGGGTCCACTGAAGCTTTCTTT
CDR3 protein: CASTIRQGSTEAFF

V gene: TRBV7-2
clone size: .
J gene: TRBJ2-2
D gene: TRBD2
CDR3 length: 16
CDR3 DNA: TGTGCCAGCAGCTTACTAGCCGGGAGGGTTGCCGGGGAGCTGTTTTTT
CDR3 protein: CASSLLAGRVAGELFF

V gene: TRBV6-2/TRBV6-3
clone size: .
J gene: TRBJ2-7
D gene: TRBD2
CDR3 length: 15
CDR3 DNA: TGTGCCAGCAGTTACCGATTGGGACTATCCTACGAGCAGTACTTC
CDR3 protein: CASSYRLGLSYEQYF

V gene: TRBV5-1
clone size: once
J gene: TRBJ1-3
D gene: .
CDR3 length: 15
CDR3 DNA: TGCGCCAGCAGTGAACACGGAGCCTCTGGAAACACCATATATTTT
CDR3 protein: CASSEHGASGNTIYF